Listed below are T cell receptor beta chains from one sample, sequenced in a study of radiotherapy plus CTLA-4 blockade in lung cancer. Data came from immunoSEQ multiplex PCR; TCRdb stores just in-frame clones and leaves some out. The table records about 48,000 clones, approximately 86% of them present only once. The sample was peripheral blood, taken from a patient treated with radiotherapy plus ipilimumab. Source of these receptors: a human donor with non-small cell lung cancer that progressed on radiotherapy plus ipilimumab. Some clones in this sample may be carry-over from other donors' samples. Both conserved end residues are part of each CDR3.

>TRBJ2-2|14|TRBV13
CASSSIRGPGELFF
>TRBJ2-5|13|TRBV15
CATSGDTRETQYF
>TRBJ2-3|13|TRBV4-1
CASSQPDRDTQYF
>TRBJ1-5|13|TRBV2
CASSGQGNQPQHF
>TRBJ1-5|14|TRBV18
CASSPGGDSQPQHF
>TRBJ2-5|20|TRBV7-2
CASSLASGINQGATGETQYF
>TRBJ2-3|14|TRBV14
CASSQWRFTDTQYF
>TRBJ2-7|14|TRBV5-6
CASSLGQGSYEQHF
>TRBJ2-7|15|TRBV10-3
CAISESPGGSYEQYF
>TRBJ1-4|16|TRBV7-9
CASSLTRDGHREKLFF
>TRBJ2-7|15|TRBV6-1
CASKTTGTGPYEQYF
>TRBJ2-2|15|TRBV6-5
CASRRQGSYTGELFF
>TRBJ2-3|16|TRBV11-2
CASSAGTSGRTDTQYF
>TRBJ2-1|15|TRBV10-3
CAISDLSSGGNEQFF
>TRBJ2-5|15|TRBV5-1
CASSWGDGNQETQYF
>TRBJ1-1|17|TRBV12-5
CASGLYPRTPILPEAFF
>TRBJ2-7|14|TRBV15
CATSPRSSSYEQYF
>TRBJ2-7|12|TRBV28
CASSKQVYEQYF